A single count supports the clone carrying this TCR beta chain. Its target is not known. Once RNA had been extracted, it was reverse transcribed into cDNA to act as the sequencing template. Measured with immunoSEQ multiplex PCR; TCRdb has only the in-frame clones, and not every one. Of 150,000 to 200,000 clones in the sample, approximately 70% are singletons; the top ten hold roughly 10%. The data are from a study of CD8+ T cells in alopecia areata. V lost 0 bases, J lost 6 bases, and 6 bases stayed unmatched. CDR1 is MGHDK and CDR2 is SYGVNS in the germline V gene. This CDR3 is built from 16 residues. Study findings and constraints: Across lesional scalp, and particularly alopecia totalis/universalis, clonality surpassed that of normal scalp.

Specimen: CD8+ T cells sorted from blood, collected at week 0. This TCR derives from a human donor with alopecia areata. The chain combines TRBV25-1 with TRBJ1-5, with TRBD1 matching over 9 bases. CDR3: CASSEYGGQGCQPQHF. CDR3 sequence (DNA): TGTGCCAGCAGTGAATACGGGGGACAGGGATGTCAGCCCCAGCATTTT.